This T cell receptor beta chain was sequenced in a study of graft-versus-host responses after intestinal transplantation. Broader study findings: Present in recipient marrow, GvH clones included some that appeared first in ileum or blood. Peak circulating GvH clone levels were associated with early post-transplant HvG declines. Patients who carried graft-donor T cell macrochimerism also had high graft-versus-host to host-versus-graft clonal ratios in their allografts.

Concerning this clone itself: Its target is unknown.

CDR1 is GTSNPN, CDR2 SVGIG, per germline (reference sequence). Trimming pared 8 bases from V and 6 bases from J, leaving 16 bases between. CDR3 length: 12 residues. Profiling relied on immunoSEQ multiplex PCR, and the TCRdb table lists in-frame clones only, not all of them. The sample has over 100,000 clones, roughly 93% seen once. This specimen was unstimulated CD4+ T cells sorted from spleen or lymph node cells, taken before intestinal transplant. This clonotype was obtained from a human donor who received an intestinal transplant. The chain links TRBV30 to TRBJ1-2; D gene unclear. The chain's CDR3 is CAASDGGDGYTF. CDR3 bases: TGTGCCGCATCGGACGGCGGGGATGGCTACACCTTC.